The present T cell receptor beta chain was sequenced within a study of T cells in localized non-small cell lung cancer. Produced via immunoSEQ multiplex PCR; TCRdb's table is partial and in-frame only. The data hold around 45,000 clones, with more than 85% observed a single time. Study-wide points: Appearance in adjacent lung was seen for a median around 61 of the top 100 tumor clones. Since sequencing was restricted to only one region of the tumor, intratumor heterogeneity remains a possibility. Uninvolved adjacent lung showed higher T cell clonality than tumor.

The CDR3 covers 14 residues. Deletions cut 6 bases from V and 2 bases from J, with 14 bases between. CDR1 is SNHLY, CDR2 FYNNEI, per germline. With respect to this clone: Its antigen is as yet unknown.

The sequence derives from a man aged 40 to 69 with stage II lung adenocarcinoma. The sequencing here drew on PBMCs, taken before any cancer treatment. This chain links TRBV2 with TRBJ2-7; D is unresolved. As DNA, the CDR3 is TGTGCCAGCAGCTCAAGTGTCAACGCCTACGAGCAGTACTTC. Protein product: CASSSSVNAYEQYF.